The clone carrying this T cell receptor (beta chain) was recorded once. Here immunoSEQ multiplex PCR was the method, and the copy in TCRdb shows in-frame clones only, minus some. The sample lists fewer than 100,000 clones, approximately 95% occurring once. This record belongs to a study of technical replicates of blood from a few donors. The sequenced sample consisted of T cells isolated from PBMCs. The TCR comes from a human donor in good health.

Here the CDR3 DNA reads TGCAGCGTCCCCCGGGACAGGGGTCCGAACTATGGCTACACCTTC. It specifies CSVPRDRGPNYGYTF. V and J are TRBV29-1 and TRBJ1-2; 10 positions agree with TRBD1. J lost 2 bases, V lost 6 bases, and 9 bases had no gene match. The CDR3 is 15 amino acids. Germline V CDR1 and CDR2: SQVTM, ANQGSEA. The complete variable domain, with remaining parts taken from reference TRBV29-1 and TRBJ1-2, reads SAVISQKPSRDICQRGTSLTIQCQVDSQVTMMFWYRQQPGQSLTLIATANQGSEATYESGFVIDKFPISRPNLTFSTLTVSNMSPEDSSIYLCSVPRDRGPNYGYTFGSGTRLTVV.